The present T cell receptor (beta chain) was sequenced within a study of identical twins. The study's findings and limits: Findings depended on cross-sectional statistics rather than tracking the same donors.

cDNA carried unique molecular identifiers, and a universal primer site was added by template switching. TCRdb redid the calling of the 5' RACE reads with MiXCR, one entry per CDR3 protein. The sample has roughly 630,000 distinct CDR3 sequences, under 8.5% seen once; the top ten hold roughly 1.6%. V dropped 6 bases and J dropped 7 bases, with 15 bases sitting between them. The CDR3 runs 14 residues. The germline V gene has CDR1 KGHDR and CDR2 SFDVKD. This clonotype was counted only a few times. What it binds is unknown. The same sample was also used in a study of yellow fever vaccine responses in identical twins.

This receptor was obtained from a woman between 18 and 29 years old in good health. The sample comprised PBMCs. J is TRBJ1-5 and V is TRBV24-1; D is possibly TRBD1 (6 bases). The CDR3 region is CATSYSGTNQPQHF. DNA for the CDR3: TGTGCCACCAGTTACTCCGGGACAAACCAGCCCCAGCATTTT.